This note documents a single T cell receptor beta chain sequence. No antigen is known for it. The data belong to a study of OX40 agonist ivuxolimab in advanced cancers. Some clones are missing from TCRdb's copy, which holds only in-frame ones; the method was immunoSEQ multiplex PCR. The data show under 75,000 clones, about 83% seen once. Study findings and constraints: There was clonal expansion of CD4+ and CD8+ blood T cells by week 6 at 0.1 to 3.0 mg/kg. CD4+ T cells averaged fewer expanded clones than CD8+ T cells.

Trimming removed 0 bases from V and 4 bases from J; junction bases left unmatched: 4. CDR3 size: 15 residues. Germline V gene sequence: CDR1 GTSNPN, CDR2 SVGIG (reference sequence). The chain carries TRBV30 and TRBJ2-5; TRBD2 aligns across 11 bases. Here the sequenced sample was CD4+ or CD8+ T cells sorted from blood, taken in a trial of the OX40 agonist ivuxolimab. The TCR comes from an adult with an advanced solid tumor such as melanoma, head and neck, liver or kidney cancer. This CDR3 is CAWSVLAGGPETQYF. In nucleotides, the CDR3 is TGTGCCTGGAGTGTTCTAGCGGGGGGTCCAGAGACCCAGTACTTC. The variable domain in full, completed from reference TRBV30 and TRBJ2-5, reads SQTIHQWPATLVQPVGSPLSLECTVEGTSNPNLYWYRQAAGRGLQLLFYSVGIGQISSEVPQNLSASRPQDRQFILSSKKLLLSDSGFYLCAWSVLAGGPETQYFGPGTRLLVL.